The next 9 T cell receptor beta chains were all read from a single sample in a study of blood T cell repertoires in COVID-19. TCRdb's table, derived via immunoSEQ multiplex PCR, lists solely in-frame clones and lacks some. The sample contains 350,000 to 400,000 clones, over 75% of which appear only once. Sample: PBMCs or T cells enriched from blood (not recorded which). These receptors were collected from a man between 35 and 55 years old in a cohort exposed to, infected with or recovered from COVID-19 (not recorded which).

V is TRBV10-1 and J is TRBJ2-7; D remains ambiguous. The V gene lost 10 bases and the J gene lost 3 bases, with 7 bases spanning the gap. This CDR3 is 10 amino acids long. Germline V lookup: CDR1 WNHNN, CDR2 SYGVQD (reference sequence). CDR3 nucleotide sequence: TGCGCCACCGGTCGCTACGAGCAGTACTTC. It codes for CATGRYEQYF.

The chain links TRBV3-1 (or the pseudogene TRBV3-2) to TRBJ1-3; TRBD1 matches 7 bases. V dropped 4 bases and J dropped 0; count of bases not matched to a gene: 3. The germline gives CDR1 LGHDT, CDR2 YNNKEL (reference sequence). The CDR3 spans 15 residues. The CDR3 DNA reads TGTGCCAGCAGCCTAACAGGGGTCTCTGGAAACACCATATATTTT. Translation gives CASSLTGVSGNTIYF.

This clone was recorded a few times. The CDR3 loop is CASGLVLRSSYEQYF. In DNA, the CDR3 is TGTGCTAGTGGTTTGGTACTGAGGAGCTCCTACGAGCAGTACTTC. The genes are TRBV12-5 and TRBJ2-7, with D unresolved. CDR3 length: 15 amino acids. CDR1 LGHNT and CDR2 FRNRAP come from the germline V gene. Trimming removed 0 bases at V and 0 bases at J, with 9 bases between.

V gene TRBV9 combines with J gene TRBJ1-5, with TRBD1 identical over 7 bases. CDR3 size: 14 residues. V lost 4 bases to trimming and J lost 1 base; unmatched junction nucleotides: 2. Germline V gene sequence: CDR1 SGDLS, CDR2 YYNGEE. CDR3 DNA: TGTGCCAGCAGCCCGGGACAGAGCAATCAGCCCCAGCATTTT. Translated, it gives CASSPGQSNQPQHF.

CDR3 in DNA: TGTGCCAGTAGTCATATGGGCTCAAGCAATCAGCCCCAGCATTTT. It encodes CASSHMGSSNQPQHF. This rearrangement joins TRBV19 to TRBJ1-5, with unresolved D. The germline V gene encodes CDR1 LNHDA and CDR2 SQIVND (reference sequence). This CDR3 has 15 residues. Trimming pared 5 bases from V and 1 base from J, leaving 12 bases between.

CDR3 in amino acids: CASSREGQGHSPLHF. As DNA, the CDR3 is TGTGCCAGCAGCCGGGAGGGACAGGGTCACTCACCCCTCCACTTT. This chain connects TRBV4-2 to TRBJ1-6; 9 nucleotides match TRBD1. Unmatched junction bases numbered 8, after V lost 4 bases and J lost 10 bases. CDR3 length equals 15 residues. Germline V gene lookup returns CDR1 LGHNA and CDR2 YNFKEQ.

This clone was seen more than once but under ten times. CDR3 sequence: CASSQAGGFQAFF. DNA for the CDR3: TGTGCCAGCAGCCAAGCGGGGGGCTTTCAAGCTTTCTTT. The rearrangement uses TRBV3-1 (or the pseudogene TRBV3-2) and TRBJ1-1; tentatively, D is TRBD1 (6 bases). Germline assignment: CDR1 LGHDT and CDR2 YNNKEL (reference sequence). The CDR3 covers 13 residues. With 1 base removed from V and 9 bases from J, the gap between germline ends came to 12 bases.

The V gene is TRBV27, the J gene TRBJ1-2, with 7 bases aligning to TRBD1. The V gene end was trimmed by 5 bases and the J gene end by 2 bases; junction bases not matched to a gene: 5. The germline CDR1 and CDR2 sequences are MNHEY and SMNVEV (reference sequence). The CDR3 runs 14 residues. This CDR3 reads CASSRQGGNYGYTF. CDR3 coding DNA: TGTGCCAGCAGTCGACAGGGTGGCAACTATGGCTACACCTTC.

J is TRBJ2-7 and V is TRBV18, with 8 positions matching TRBD1. V dropped 6 bases and J dropped 3; count of bases not matched to a gene: 13. Germline V gene lookup returns CDR1 KGHSH and CDR2 LQKENI. The length of the CDR3 is 16 residues. DNA for the CDR3: TGTGCCAGCTCGCAAGGGATAGGACAGGGTGGCTACGAGCAGTACTTC. Its protein is CASSQGIGQGGYEQYF.